Sequencing of this T cell receptor beta chain was carried out in a study of graft-versus-host responses after intestinal transplantation. Study observations and caveats: Recipient bone marrow held GvH clones, some seen earlier in ileum or blood.

Profiling relied on immunoSEQ multiplex PCR, and the TCRdb table lists in-frame clones only, not all of them. Of roughly 25,000 clones in the sample, 90% to 95% were seen once. About this clone itself: Its antigen remains unidentified.

Between the trimmed V and J ends, which lost 0 bases and 6 bases, there was a span of 9 bases. The length of the CDR3 is 14 residues. CDR1 is MNHNY, CDR2 SVGAGI, per germline (reference sequence). The sequence was obtained from a human patient who received an intestinal transplant, so some T cells may come from the graft donor. The gene calls are TRBV6-6 and TRBJ1-5, with D uncertain. Sequenced material: PBMCs, taken nearly 31 days after intestinal transplant. The CDR3 sequence: CASSYSSLVQPQHF. In DNA form, the CDR3 reads TGTGCCAGCAGTTACTCGAGTCTGGTTCAGCCCCAGCATTTT.